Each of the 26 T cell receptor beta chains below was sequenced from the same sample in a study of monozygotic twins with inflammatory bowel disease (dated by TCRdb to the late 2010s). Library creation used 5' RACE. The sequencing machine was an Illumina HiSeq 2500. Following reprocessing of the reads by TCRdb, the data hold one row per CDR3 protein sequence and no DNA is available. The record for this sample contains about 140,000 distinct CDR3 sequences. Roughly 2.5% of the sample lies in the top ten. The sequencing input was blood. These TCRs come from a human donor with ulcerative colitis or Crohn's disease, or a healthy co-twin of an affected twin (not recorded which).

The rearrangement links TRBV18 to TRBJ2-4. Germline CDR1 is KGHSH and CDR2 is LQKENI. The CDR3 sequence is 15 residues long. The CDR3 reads CASSPLEVGKNIQYF.

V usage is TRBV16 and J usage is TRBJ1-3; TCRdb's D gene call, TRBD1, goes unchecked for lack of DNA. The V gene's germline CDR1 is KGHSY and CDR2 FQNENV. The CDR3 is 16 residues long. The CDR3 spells CASSQLLSPSGNTIYF.

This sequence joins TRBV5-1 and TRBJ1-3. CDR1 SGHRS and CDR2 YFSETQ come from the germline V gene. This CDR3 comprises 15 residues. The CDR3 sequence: CASSLGNFEGNTIYF.

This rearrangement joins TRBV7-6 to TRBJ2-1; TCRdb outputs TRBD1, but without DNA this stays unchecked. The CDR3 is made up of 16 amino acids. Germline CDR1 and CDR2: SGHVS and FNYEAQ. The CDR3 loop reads CASSWGDSPAVDEQFF.

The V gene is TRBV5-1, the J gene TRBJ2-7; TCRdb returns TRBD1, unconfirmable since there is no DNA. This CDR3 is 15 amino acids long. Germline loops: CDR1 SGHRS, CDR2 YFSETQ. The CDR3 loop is CASSWSGTGRYQQYF.

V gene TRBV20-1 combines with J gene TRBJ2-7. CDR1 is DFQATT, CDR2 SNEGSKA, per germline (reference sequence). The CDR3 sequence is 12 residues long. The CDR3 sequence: CSARDFTYEQYF.

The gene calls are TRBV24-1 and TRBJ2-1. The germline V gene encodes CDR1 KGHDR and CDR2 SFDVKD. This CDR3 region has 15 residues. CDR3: CATSDSSVSYNEQFF.

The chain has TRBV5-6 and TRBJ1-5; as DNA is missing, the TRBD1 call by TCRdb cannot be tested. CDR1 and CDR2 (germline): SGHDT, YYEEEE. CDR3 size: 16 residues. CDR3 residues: CASSFRARGRNQPQHF.

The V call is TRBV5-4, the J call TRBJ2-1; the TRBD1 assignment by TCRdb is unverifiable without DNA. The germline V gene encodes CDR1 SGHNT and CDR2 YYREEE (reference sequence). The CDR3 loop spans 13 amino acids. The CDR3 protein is CASSPQDRVEQFF.

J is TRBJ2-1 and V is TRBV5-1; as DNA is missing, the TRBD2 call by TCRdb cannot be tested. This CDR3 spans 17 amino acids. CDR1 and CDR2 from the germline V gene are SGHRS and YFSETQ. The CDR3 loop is CASSLGAGGPIDNEQFF.

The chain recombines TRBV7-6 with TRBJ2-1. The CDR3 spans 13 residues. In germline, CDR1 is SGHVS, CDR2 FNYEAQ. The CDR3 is CASSPRAANEQFF.

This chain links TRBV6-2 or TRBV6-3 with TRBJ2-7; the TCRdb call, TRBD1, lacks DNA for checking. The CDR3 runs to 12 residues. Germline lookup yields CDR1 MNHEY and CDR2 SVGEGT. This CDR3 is CASSSGGYEQYF.

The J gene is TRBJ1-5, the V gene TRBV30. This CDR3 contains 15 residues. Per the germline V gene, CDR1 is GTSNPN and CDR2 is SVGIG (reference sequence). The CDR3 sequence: CAWSVRWEVGGMKHF.

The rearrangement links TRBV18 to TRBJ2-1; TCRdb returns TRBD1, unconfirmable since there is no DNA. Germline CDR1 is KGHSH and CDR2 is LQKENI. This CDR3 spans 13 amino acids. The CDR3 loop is CASSPQGYNEQFF.

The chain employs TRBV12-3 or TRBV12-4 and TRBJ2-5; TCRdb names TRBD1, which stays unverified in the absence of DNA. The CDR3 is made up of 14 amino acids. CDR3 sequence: CASSYPTGGKTQYF.

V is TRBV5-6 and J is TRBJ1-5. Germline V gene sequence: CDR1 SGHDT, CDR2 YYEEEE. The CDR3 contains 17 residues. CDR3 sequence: CASSGPQTDSSNQPQHF.

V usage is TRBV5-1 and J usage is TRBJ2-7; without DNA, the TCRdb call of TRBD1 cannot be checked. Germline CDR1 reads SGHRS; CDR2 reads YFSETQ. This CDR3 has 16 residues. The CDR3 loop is CASSPLDTLELYEQYF.

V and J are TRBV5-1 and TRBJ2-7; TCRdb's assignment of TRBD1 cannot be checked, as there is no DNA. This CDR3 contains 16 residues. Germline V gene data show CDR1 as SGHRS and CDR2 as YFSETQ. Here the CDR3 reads CASSLAKGTGAYEQYF.

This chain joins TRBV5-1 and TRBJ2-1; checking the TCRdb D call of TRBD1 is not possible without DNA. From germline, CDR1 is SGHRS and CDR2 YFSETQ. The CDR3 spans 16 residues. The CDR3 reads CASSGGPMSSYNEQFF.

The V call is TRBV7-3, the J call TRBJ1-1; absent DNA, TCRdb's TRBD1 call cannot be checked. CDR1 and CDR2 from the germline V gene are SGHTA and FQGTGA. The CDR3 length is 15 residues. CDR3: CASSAQGQANTEAFF.

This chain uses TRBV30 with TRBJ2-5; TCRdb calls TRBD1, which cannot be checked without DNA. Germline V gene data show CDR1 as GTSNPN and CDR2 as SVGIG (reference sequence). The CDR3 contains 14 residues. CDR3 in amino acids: CASLNRDREKTQYF.

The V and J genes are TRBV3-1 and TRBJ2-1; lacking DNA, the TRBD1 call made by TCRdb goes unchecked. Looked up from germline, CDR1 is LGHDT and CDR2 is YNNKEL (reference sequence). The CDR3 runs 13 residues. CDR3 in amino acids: CASRTSGTLEQFF.

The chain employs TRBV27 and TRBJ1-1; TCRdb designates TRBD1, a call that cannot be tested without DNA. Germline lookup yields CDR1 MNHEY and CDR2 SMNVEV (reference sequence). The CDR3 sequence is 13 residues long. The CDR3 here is CASGFLTHTEAFF.

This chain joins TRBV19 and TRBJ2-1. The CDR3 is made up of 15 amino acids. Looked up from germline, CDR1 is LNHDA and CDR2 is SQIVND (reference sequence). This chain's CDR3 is CASSLRQVGSNEQFF.

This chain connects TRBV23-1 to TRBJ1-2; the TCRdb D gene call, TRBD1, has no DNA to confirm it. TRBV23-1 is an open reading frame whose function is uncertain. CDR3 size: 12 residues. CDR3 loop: CASCGRNYGYTF.

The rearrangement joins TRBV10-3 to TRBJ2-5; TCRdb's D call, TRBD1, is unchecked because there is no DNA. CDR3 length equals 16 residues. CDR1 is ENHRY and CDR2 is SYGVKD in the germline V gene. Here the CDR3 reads CAISESGTGVQETQYF.